This T cell receptor beta chain is from a study of shared clonotypes between healthy human individuals. Study-level points and caveats: A generally larger estimated richness was seen in naive subsets than in memory subsets. Incomplete sequencing of sorted subsets was indicated by rarefaction despite large depth.

Only CD45RO-negative cells positively selected for CCR7 counted as naive CD8 cells, so terminally differentiated effector memory CD45RA+ cells were excluded. Only in-frame clones appear in the TCRdb table, and some are missing; sequencing was by immunoSEQ multiplex PCR. This table holds around 1.9 million clones, about 93% found once. This clone was counted a single time. The antigen is undetermined. The V and J ends lost 6 bases and 4 bases respectively, with 18 bases between them. The CDR3 is 15 residues long. The V gene's germline CDR1 is MNHEY and CDR2 SVGAGI. The chain combines TRBV6-5 with TRBJ1-2; D is possibly TRBD1 (6 bases). The sample consisted of naive CD8+ T cells from PBMCs. This receptor was identified in a young man in good health. Some clones in this sample may be carry-over from other donors' samples. Here the CDR3 reads CASSPHPTGSYGYTF. In DNA form, the CDR3 reads TGTGCCAGCAGCCCACACCCTACAGGGTCCTATGGCTACACCTTC.